This is a list of T cell receptor beta chains from one sample in a study of cytomegalovirus exposure and HLA in healthy donors. Sequencing was performed with immunoSEQ multiplex PCR; in TCRdb, only in-frame clones are kept and a portion is missing. The sample records 140,000 to 150,000 clones, 61% being singletons. Sequencing used PBMCs. These receptors all come from a male donor in good health and CMV-seronegative. CDR3s leave out the opening cysteine and the closing phenylalanine or tryptophan.

TRBV5-1	TRBJ2-2	ASSETGTGGTGELF
TRBV7-8	TRBJ1-1	ASSLQVDTEAF
TRBV30	TRBJ2-7	AWRTITGGYEQY
TRBV7-2	TRBJ2-3	ASSSEGRGGTDTQY
TRBV4-2	TRBJ1-6	ASSGWTGNSPLH
TRBV10-3	TRBJ2-5	ATSLRGQETQY
TRBV5-1	TRBJ2-7	ASSLVSGLTYEQY
TRBV6-1	TRBJ2-7	ASRGQGPFEQY
TRBV6-5	TRBJ1-1	ASSYSRLVNTEAF
TRBV7-2	TRBJ2-2	ASSPSPGRNTGELF
TRBV27	TRBJ1-6	ASSLSPAHSPSPLH
TRBV28	TRBJ1-2	ASRRDGGYT
TRBV5-4	TRBJ1-3	ASSLQGGNTIY
TRBV9	TRBJ1-2	ASSFIVGTGFTADYGYT
TRBV7-9	TRBJ2-2	ASSFGTDTGELF
TRBV5-1	TRBJ2-7	ASSLVAGPTYEQY
TRBV28	TRBJ1-1	ASSSGGSTEAF
TRBV19	TRBJ2-3	ASSPRRGGEDTQY
TRBV11-2	TRBJ2-3	ASSPPGTRPTDTQY
TRBV2	TRBJ1-6	ASSGVGSPLH
TRBV11-2	TRBJ1-6	ASSRDTPNSPLQ
TRBV4-1	TRBJ2-2	ASSHVGRNTGELF
TRBV5-5	TRBJ2-3	ASSLAASQY
TRBV19	TRBJ1-5	ASTRDRGRNQPQH
TRBV25-1	TRBJ1-4	ASSWGGQGKLF
TRBV28	TRBJ2-7	ANSPGQGYEQY
TRBV5-8	TRBJ2-7	ASSFQGVYEQY
TRBV30	TRBJ2-7	AWKGRQTSSYEQY
TRBV7-3	TRBJ1-6	ASSLMGRLSNSPLH
TRBV18	TRBJ1-5	ASSPEGVNQPQH
TRBV10-3	TRBJ2-1	AISSPGGTSGGSYNEQF
TRBV21-1	TRBJ1-2	ASSDTSTGYGYGYT
TRBV19	TRBJ1-2	ASSPRGGDSVQENYGYT
TRBV6-4	TRBJ2-1	ASSDTDKAYNEQF
TRBV5-1	TRBJ2-7	ASSLAPPGTSGGYEQY
TRBV19	TRBJ2-7	ASSTQGGYEQY
TRBV5-4	TRBJ2-1	ASSPRTVNEQF
TRBV7-8	TRBJ1-3	ASSPNLNTIY
TRBV6-1	TRBJ2-5	ASSVSQGGETQY
TRBV19	TRBJ2-2	ASSFDPGQRIGELF
TRBV6-1	TRBJ2-7	ASSDQPRGVSYEQY
TRBV25-1	TRBJ1-3	ASRDRVAGNTIY
TRBV2	TRBJ1-4	ASTGQGQANEKLF
TRBV6-5	TRBJ2-3	ASSSPGGTDTQY
TRBV29-1	TRBJ2-7	SGSTGVEQY